The 4 T cell receptor beta chains reported below all come from one sample, sequenced in a study of blood T cell repertoires in COVID-19. Using immunoSEQ multiplex PCR, the repertoire was profiled, and TCRdb retains in-frame clones only, with some absent. Of 200,000 to 300,000 clones listed, approximately 90% are singletons. Sequencing input: peripheral blood. The source of these receptors is a woman aged 30 to 39 with COVID-19, enrolled during active disease.

The chain links TRBV2 to TRBJ2-5, with D possibly being TRBD2 (6 bases). V shed 3 bases and J shed 6 bases, with 11 bases lying between them. Germline loops: CDR1 SNHLY, CDR2 FYNNEI. The CDR3 is 13 amino acids. The CDR3 coding sequence is TGTGCCAGCAGTGACGGGGCGGGGAAGACCCAGTACTTC. This gives the protein CASSDGAGKTQYF.

The rearrangement uses TRBV3-1 (or the pseudogene TRBV3-2) and TRBJ1-4; D not resolved. Germline V gives CDR1 LGHDT, CDR2 YNNKEL (reference sequence). Trimming took 4 bases from V and 0 from J, leaving 9 bases between them. The CDR3 loop spans 15 amino acids. This CDR3 is CASSPPPATNEKLFF. In nucleotides, the CDR3 is TGTGCCAGCAGCCCTCCCCCCGCAACTAATGAAAAACTGTTTTTT.

The genes are TRBV5-4 and TRBJ2-3; D may be TRBD2 (5 bases). Germline CDR1 and CDR2: SGHNT and YYREEE (reference sequence). V was cut by 4 bases and J by 0 bases, with 12 bases left in between. The CDR3 is made up of 15 amino acids. Written as DNA, the CDR3 is TGTGCCAGCAGCCCCAGACGGGAAAGCACAGATACGCAGTATTTT. Translating gives CASSPRRESTDTQYF.

The rearrangement uses TRBV5-1 and TRBJ2-5, with a weak D call TRBD1 (6 bases). The CDR3 length is 13 residues. Trimming removed 0 bases at V and 6 bases at J, with 9 bases between. Germline V CDR1 and CDR2: SGHRS, YFSETQ. The CDR3 protein is CASSLVGQQTQYF. CDR3 in DNA: TGCGCCAGCAGCTTGGTTGGACAGCAGACCCAGTACTTC.